The T cell receptor (beta chain) described here comes from a study of blood T cells in healthy people across ages (dated by TCRdb to 2014 to 2015). Regarding the study in general: In model experiments, roughly one uniquely barcoded TCR beta cDNA molecule per two T cells was captured by template switching. For two donors (one aged 18 to 30 and one aged 80 or older), the study analyzed two additional independent replicas of 1 million unique cDNA reads from the same blood draw. The study measured age-related changes in TCR beta repertoire diversity using deep sequencing normalized with unique cDNA molecular identifiers. Four age groups were formed from the donors: young (average 16 years), middle-aged (approximately 41), aged (approximately 60) and long-lived (more than 75). The paper's findings and limits, for the study overall: Total diversity estimates from one million sequenced T cells were considered lower bounds and underestimates. Compared with the aged group, the long-lived group had more naive CD4+ T cells, fewer expanded clones and increased TCR diversity, a pattern suggesting age selection. Donor CMV infection status was unknown, potentially confounding age-related changes in expanded clonotypes. Bulk unsorted PBMC profiling prevented conclusive comparison of naive and antigen-experienced compartments. As age increased, observed TCR beta diversity per million T cells dropped in a roughly linear way, and a significant reduction was already evident by age about 40. The percentage of naive T cells measured by flow cytometry correlated strongly with observed TCR beta diversity.

A few counts support this clonotype. Its antigen is unknown. No qualities accompany the bases; no much larger clone lies one base away. The germline V gene yields MDHEN for CDR1 and SYDVKM for CDR2. V ends up 4 bases short and J 8 bases short, with an unmatched junction base count of 19. Including the terminal cysteine and phenylalanine, the CDR3 comprises 19 residues. Solely the CDR3 DNA is kept, with 57 bases framed from the first base. The library was prepared using 5' RACE. Data came from an Illumina HiSeq 2500. The second PCR ran for roughly 6 to 11 cycles and used a J-beta primer mix along with a sample-barcoded 5' primer. Each TCR beta cDNA molecule received a unique molecular identifier from a template-switch 5' adaptor carrying 12 random nucleotides. Each sample yielded at least 2.5 million CDR3-containing paired-end reads. First-strand cDNA was synthesized from all RNA with the Mint cDNA synthesis kit, primed by a TRBC-specific oligonucleotide. Following uracil-DNA glycosylase treatment, all cDNA underwent a first 18-cycle PCR with the universal primers M1SS and BC2_uni_R. The authors' analysis ran thus. Normalization of each sample was performed by random selection of 1 million high-quality reads, each carrying a distinct molecular identifier. Reads with shared molecular identifiers were discarded instead of being binned into consensus sequences. MiTCR, with a Q25 quality threshold and the strictest error-elimination algorithm, was used for CDR3 identification, clonotype clustering and error correction. Lower-bound total TCR beta diversity was estimated with a nonparametric unseen species model using Euler transformation. TCRdb cleaned the public reads at Q25 with fastp, built clones with MiXCR and kept in-frame beta chains. One record per CDR3 amino acid sequence lists the most common genes and DNA. The V and J calls shown here were made by TCRdb, not taken from the authors' results. Counted in this sample were some 760,000 distinct CDR3 sequences; more than 20% of them appeared once. The ten largest clonotypes hold more than 7.5% of the sample.

Systemically healthy Caucasian individuals from Russia, around 38 in total and aged roughly 6 to 100 years, were included as donors. About 9.6 milliliters of peripheral blood were collected from each donor into EDTA-treated Vacutainer tubes. Ficoll-Paque density-gradient centrifugation was used to isolate PBMCs, with at least 7 million obtained per sample. Trizol reagent was used to extract total RNA from the PBMCs, yielding at least 5 micrograms per sample. The percentages of naive CD45RAhigh/CD27high T cells were determined by flow cytometry on a PBMC aliquot from every donor. The same sample was also used in a study of T cells of mothers and their children. The second study reports: Donors were nine systemically healthy Caucasian individuals: three mothers and their six children. cDNA synthesis used all of the extracted RNA, with approximately 1.6 ug of RNA in each 15 ul reaction. In the second PCR, the M1S primer added sample barcodes and 2-4 random nucleotides. Each mother yielded over 8 million TCR beta CDR3 reads and each child 2.5 million to 3 million reads. Thymic selection similarly shapes TCR recombination output in related and unrelated pairs, with minor effect from inherited differences. Normalized repertoire overlap in related mother-child pairs was always slightly higher than in unrelated mother-child pairs, but the difference was never significant. No persistent microchimeric T cell clones were found, with a detection sensitivity of 85 to 100 clones per million clonotypes. To look for features that set related mother-child pairs apart from unrelated individuals, the researchers ran deep NGS to compare the TCR beta repertoires of mothers and children. On average, the children were approximately 11 +/- 4 years old, while the mothers were around 40 +/- 4 years old. Libraries were sequenced on Illumina HiSeq 2000 with 100+100 nt paired-end reads after adapter ligation with NEBNext reagents. Mother and child libraries were prepared a month apart and sequenced in separate runs to prevent cross-contamination. For each donor, somewhere between roughly 450,000 and 2,000,000 distinct TCR beta clonotypes were identified. Naive TCR beta clonotypes were estimated from low-frequency clonotypes matched to each donor's FACS-determined naive share, without sorting.

Sequences were obtained from blood. Rearrangement joined TRBV28 to TRBJ2-1; TRBD2 matches 11 bases in the middle. The source of this sequence is a boy aged 10-17 years in good health. The nucleotide sequence is given as TGTGCCAGCAGTTACCCAGCCCCGCAACTAGCGGGAGTATTCGATGAGCAGTTCTTC. Translated, it reads CASSYPAPQLAGVFDEQFF.